This TCR beta chain was retrieved from a study of post-analysis software for immune sequencing data. Study-level results: Strong same-batch co-clustering of samples appeared with F measure clustering. Controls had significantly higher normalized Chao1 diversity than multiple sclerosis patients.

Prepared libraries of TCR beta cDNA carried unique molecular identifiers. From the PCR reads, TCRdb called clonotypes with MiXCR, one entry per CDR3 protein. The sample yields approximately 150,000 distinct CDR3 sequences, approximately 30% seen once. In its sample, this clonotype was seen a few times. Its antigen remains unknown. The sequenced sample was blood. This clonotype was sampled from a girl aged 5 to 17 with multiple sclerosis.

The CDR3 DNA reads TGTGCCATCAGTGAGTCTGGGCTTACTGAGCAGTTCTTC. Its protein is CAISESGLTEQFF. The chain uses TRBV10-3 and TRBJ2-1; D ambiguous. This CDR3 is built from 13 residues. V lost 0 bases and J lost 9, with 9 bases in between. Germline CDR1 reads ENHRY; CDR2 reads SYGVKD.